The T cell receptor (beta chain) described here comes from a study of cytomegalovirus exposure and HLA in healthy donors. As for the study in general: There were under 140 million unique TCR beta sequences, drawn from approximately 190 million T cells, in an earlier analysis. General study results and limits: Per published accounts, TCR beta sequences correctly predicted the HLA-A and HLA-B alleles of most subjects. TCR association rates varied by HLA locus in a later analysis, with DRB1 highest and HLA-C lowest.

In regard to this clone: Its antigen is unidentified.

PCR was performed using 60 Vbeta and 13 Jbeta primers. Libraries were prepared by immunoSEQ multiplex PCR; TCRdb keeps only in-frame clonotypes and omits some of them. Seen here are 110,000 to 150,000 clones, approximately 81% observed once, and the top ten hold around 2.5%. The receptor's source is a boy younger than 10 in good health and CMV-seronegative. The sample consisted of PBMCs.

The CDR3 nucleotides read TGCGCCAGCAGCTTGAGACTTATGAAATACACCGGGGAGCTGTTTTTT. Translating gives CASSLRLMKYTGELFF. The genes are TRBV5-1 and TRBJ2-2; D gene uncertain. The CDR3 runs to 16 residues. V was clipped by 1 base and J by 3 bases, with 13 bases between them. Per the germline V gene, CDR1 is SGHRS and CDR2 is YFSETQ.